This TCR beta chain is from a study of cytomegalovirus exposure and HLA in healthy donors. 13 Jbeta primers and 60 Vbeta primers were used for the PCR. Repertoires were generated with immunoSEQ multiplex PCR, while TCRdb's copy carries only in-frame clones and drops some. Of approximately 32,000 clones in the sample, more than 65% are singletons; the top ten hold about 3.6%. This clone was seen a single time. Its cognate antigen is unknown. Whole-study results and caveats: HLA alleles were associated with fewer than 20,000 TCR beta sequences in a later analysis at 0.05 false discovery rate.

The specimen was PBMCs. This TCR derives from a woman aged 18 to 35 in good health and CMV-seronegative.

CDR3 nucleotide sequence: TGTGCCAGCAGCCTCTCCCAGGGACTAGCGGGGGCCCGGGACTACAATGAGCAGTTCTTC. This codes for CASSLSQGLAGARDYNEQFF. The chain links TRBV9 to TRBJ2-1, with 14 positions matching TRBD2. V was clipped by 4 bases and J by 3 bases; unmatched bases: 15. The CDR3 loop spans 20 amino acids. Germline values: CDR1 SGDLS, CDR2 YYNGEE.